This T cell receptor (beta chain) appears in the sequencing data of a study of cytomegalovirus exposure and HLA in healthy donors. Overall study findings and caveats: Using a false discovery rate of 0.05, a later analysis showed that around 16,000 TCR beta sequences were associated with HLA alleles. It was likely that a cluster of highly shared sequence variants was a sequencing artifact.

CDR1 and CDR2 from the germline V gene are SGHTA and FQGNSA. The CDR3 is 17 residues long. Trimming took 5 bases from V and 1 from J, leaving 19 bases between them. A multiplex PCR was run with 60 Vbeta primers and 13 Jbeta primers. Only in-frame clones appear in the TCRdb table, and some are missing; sequencing was by immunoSEQ multiplex PCR. The table lists some 140,000 clones, 76% of them singletons. Concerning this clone: What it recognizes is unknown.

The chain has TRBV7-2 and TRBJ2-3, with D tentatively TRBD1 (6 bases). The source of this sequence is a middle-aged man in good health and CMV-seronegative. Sequencing used PBMCs. CDR3 loop: CASSHVLGAIRTDTQYF. CDR3 nucleotide sequence: TGTGCCAGCAGCCATGTTCTGGGGGCAATCCGCACAGATACGCAGTATTTT.